A selection of T cell receptor beta chains follows, all from one sample in a study of shared clonotypes between healthy human individuals. Libraries were prepared by immunoSEQ multiplex PCR; TCRdb keeps only in-frame clonotypes and omits some of them. Here the sample spans more than 2 million clones, roughly 95% being singletons. The sequencing input was naive CD4+ T cells sorted from blood. These TCRs come from a young man in good health. Both conserved end residues are part of each CDR3. D genes are given only for firm matches. Some rows have no size entry. The others give once, few or many, or a class for an expanded clone.

J | D | V | size | CDR3 | DNA
TRBJ2-7 | NA | TRBV6-5 | once | CAINAGTSYEQYF | TGTGCCATCAACGCCGGGACAAGCTACGAGCAGTACTTC
TRBJ2-5 | NA | TRBV6-5 | NA | CASSRGPEETQYF | TGTGCCAGCAGTCGTGGACCGGAGGAGACCCAGTACTTC
TRBJ2-7 | TRBD2 | TRBV10-3 | once | CAISEPQRVAGPNEQYF | TGTGCCATCAGTGAGCCCCAGCGGGTAGCGGGACCGAACGAGCAGTACTTC
TRBJ1-5 | NA | TRBV6-1 | NA | CASMWGSGNQPQHF | TGTGCCAGCATGTGGGGCTCCGGGAATCAGCCCCAGCATTTT
TRBJ1-1 | NA | TRBV6-1 | NA | CASNSEQGVNTEAFF | TGTGCCAGCAACTCCGAACAGGGCGTGAACACTGAAGCTTTCTTT
TRBJ2-5 | TRBD1 | TRBV7-2 | NA | CASSPTGTGPQETQYF | TGTGCCAGCAGCCCTACCGGGACAGGACCCCAAGAGACCCAGTACTTC
TRBJ1-6 | NA | TRBV25-1 | NA | CASRGDSLGNSPLHF | TGTGCCAGCAGAGGAGACAGTCTTGGTAATTCACCCCTCCACTTT
TRBJ1-1 | TRBD1 | TRBV7-2 | NA | CASSPGQGMNTEAFF | TGTGCCAGCAGCCCGGGACAGGGGATGAACACTGAAGCTTTCTTT
TRBJ2-1 | NA | TRBV4-3 | NA | CASSQVTGSNEQFF | TGCGCCAGCAGCCAAGTGACCGGAAGTAATGAGCAGTTCTTC
TRBJ2-7 | NA | TRBV6-5 | NA | CASRHQGLEQYF | TGTGCCAGCAGGCACCAGGGGTTGGAGCAGTACTTC